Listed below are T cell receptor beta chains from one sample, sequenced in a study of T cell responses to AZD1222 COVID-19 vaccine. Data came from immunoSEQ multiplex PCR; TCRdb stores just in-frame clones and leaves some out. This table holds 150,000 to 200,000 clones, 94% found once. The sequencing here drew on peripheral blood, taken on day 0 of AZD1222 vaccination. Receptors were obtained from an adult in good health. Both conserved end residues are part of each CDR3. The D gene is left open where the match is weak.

CASSPVGRGNQPQHF TRBD1 TRBV7-9
CASSLSLHRDPNEKLFF . TRBV28
CASTYTGQSFYEQYF TRBD1 TRBV6-5
CASSFLLGNTGELFF . TRBV28
CASSPQYPDTQYF . TRBV9
CASSFFPSGSTDTQYF TRBD2 TRBV27
CASSLGGMEPQHF . TRBV12-3/TRBV12-4
CASSLGLGVYEQYF . TRBV5-1
CSVEGGTSNEQFF TRBD2 TRBV29-1
CASSPNQGLYTEAFF . TRBV19
CASSIATGQDQPQHF TRBD1 TRBV19
CASSPQPNTEAFF . TRBV18
CASSQDEGQASYFGNTIYF . TRBV4-3
CASSTGSAGNTIYF . TRBV11-2
CASSLRQGYYGYTF TRBD1 TRBV27
CASSPTANYGYTF . TRBV28
CASSLSRRGAGELFF . TRBV27
CSARRGDTQYF . TRBV20-1
CASSETAQPGAFF . TRBV3-1/TRBV3-2
CASASGQSAYNEQFF . TRBV27
CASSWPRFQSQETQYF . TRBV7-9
CASSSGGGHGNQPQHF TRBD1 TRBV28
CASSVFSGQDTQYF . TRBV9
CASSFSFGSTYEQYF . TRBV28
CASRPGQGAYEQYF TRBD1 TRBV2
CSVGSGGRTQYF TRBD2 TRBV29-1
CASRPGRGDYGYTF . TRBV19
CASSPTGMFQPQHF TRBD1 TRBV28
CASSVNQGVNSPLHF TRBD1 TRBV28
CATSSVKRAFF . TRBV15
CSAIVDEQYF . TRBV20-1
CASSISSGLGTGIMNTEAFF TRBD1 TRBV19
CASSSFGLAGDTGELFF TRBD2 TRBV7-6
CASSRLGNEQFF . TRBV7-9
CATSRDELAPLHF . TRBV15
CASSWGTGFAQPQHF TRBD1 TRBV5-1
CASSLASSGRVGETQYF TRBD2 TRBV7-7
CASSVLAGGLNTGELFF TRBD2 TRBV9
CSVERGYGEKLFF . TRBV29-1
CASSLSVHLGQFF . TRBV27
CASSTGGEQFF TRBD1 TRBV12-3/TRBV12-4
CASSLTGKGHGYTF . TRBV7-3
CASSPGGISRPFF . TRBV18
CASTQGAGDEQYF TRBD1 TRBV5-5